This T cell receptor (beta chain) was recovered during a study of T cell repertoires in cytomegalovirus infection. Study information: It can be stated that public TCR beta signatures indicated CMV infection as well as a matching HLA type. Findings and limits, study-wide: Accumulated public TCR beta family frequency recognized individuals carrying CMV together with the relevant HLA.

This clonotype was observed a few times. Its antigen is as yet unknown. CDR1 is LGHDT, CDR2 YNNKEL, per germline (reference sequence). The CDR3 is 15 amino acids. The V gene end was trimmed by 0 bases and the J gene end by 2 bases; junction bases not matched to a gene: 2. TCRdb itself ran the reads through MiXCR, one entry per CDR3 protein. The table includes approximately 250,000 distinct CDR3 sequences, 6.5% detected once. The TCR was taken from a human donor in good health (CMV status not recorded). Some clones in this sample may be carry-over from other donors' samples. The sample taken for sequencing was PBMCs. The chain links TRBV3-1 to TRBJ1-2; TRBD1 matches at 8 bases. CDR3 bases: TGTGCCAGCAGCCAAGATGACAGGGGAAACTATGGCTACACCTTC. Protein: CASSQDDRGNYGYTF.